Below are 10 T cell receptor beta chains sequenced from a single sample in a study of shared clonotypes between healthy human individuals. Generated by immunoSEQ multiplex PCR, the TCRdb table keeps only in-frame clones and is missing some. The data contain approximately 1,500,000 clones, under 99% of them singletons. Sequencing input: naive CD4+ T cells sorted from blood. Subset: CD45RA+ positively selected. These receptors were obtained from a man aged 25-45 years in good health.

V and J are TRBV28 and TRBJ1-2; D is unresolved. This CDR3 spans 14 amino acids. The V end lost 1 base, the J end lost 5 bases, and 11 bases lay between the germline ends. Germline V gene lookup returns CDR1 MDHEN and CDR2 SYDVKM. The CDR3 protein is CASSLLRDLYGYTF. In DNA, the CDR3 is TGTGCCAGCAGTTTATTGCGGGATTTGTATGGCTACACCTTC.

The rearrangement links TRBV5-1 to TRBJ2-2, with 10 nucleotides matching TRBD1. The CDR3 is made up of 16 amino acids. CDR1 and CDR2 from the germline V gene are SGHRS and YFSETQ. V trimming: 4 bases; J trimming: 6 bases; junction bases outside the gene matches: 9. The DNA for the CDR3 is TGCGCCAGCAGCCCTCCGGGACAGGGGTTGGCCGGGGAGCTGTTTTTT. Its protein product is CASSPPGQGLAGELFF.

The V gene is TRBV25-1, the J gene TRBJ1-5; no clear D. The CDR3 is 16 residues long. V lost 4 bases, J lost 5 bases, and 18 bases lay in between. Per the germline V gene, CDR1 is MGHDK and CDR2 is SYGVNS. This CDR3 is CASSVTPRVSDQPQHF. For the CDR3, the DNA is TGTGCCAGCAGTGTTACCCCCCGGGTTTCCGATCAGCCCCAGCATTTT. Filled out from reference TRBV25-1 and TRBJ1-5, the complete variable domain reads EADIYQTPRYLVIGTGKKITLECSQTMGHDKMYWYQQDPGMELHLIHYSYGVNSTEKGDLSSESTVSRIRTEHFPLTLESARPSHTSQYLCASSVTPRVSDQPQHFGDGTRLSIL.

The rearrangement uses TRBV28 and TRBJ1-1; tentative D call: TRBD1 (6 bases). The CDR3 runs to 12 residues. Trimming took 6 bases from V and 10 from J, leaving 15 bases between them. CDR1 and CDR2 (germline): MDHEN, SYDVKM. The CDR3 nucleotides read TGTGCCAGCAGCCCAGGGGCGCAGGGAGCTTTCTTT. Protein sequence: CASSPGAQGAFF.

As to this clone: This specimen includes other DNA sequences encoding the same CDR3. This chain connects TRBV18 to TRBJ1-2, with 7 bases identical to TRBD1. CDR3 length: 13 residues. V dropped 1 base and J dropped 6; count of bases not matched to a gene: 2. Germline V gene sequence: CDR1 KGHSH, CDR2 LQKENI. DNA for the CDR3: TGTGCCAGCTCACCACAGGGGGCGAATGGCTACACCTTC. Protein: CASSPQGANGYTF.

The chain is built from TRBV5-6 and TRBJ1-1; D is unresolved. This CDR3 has 14 residues. Per the germline V gene, CDR1 is SGHDT and CDR2 is YYEEEE. Trimming took off 0 bases at V and 8 bases at J, with 14 bases between the two ends. The CDR3 is CASSLVSLVKEAFF. The DNA of the CDR3 is TGTGCCAGCAGCTTGGTATCGTTGGTTAAGGAAGCTTTCTTT.

This chain uses TRBV5-1 with TRBJ1-4; TRBD1 is a possible D gene (5 bases). The CDR3 contains 16 residues. Germline V gene sequence: CDR1 SGHRS, CDR2 YFSETQ. V shed 0 bases and J shed 4 bases, with 13 bases lying between them. The CDR3 loop is CASSLGGNSGNEKLFF. DNA of the CDR3: TGCGCCAGCAGCTTGGGGGGCAATTCTGGTAATGAAAAACTGTTTTTT.

V gene TRBV6-1 combines with J gene TRBJ2-7, with TRBD1 matching 7 bases. CDR1 and CDR2 (germline): MNHNS, SASEGT. This CDR3 is built from 16 residues. V lost 4 bases and J lost 6; bases outside the gene matches: 15. CDR3 amino acids: CASSVLTGTAPGEQYF. The CDR3, as DNA: TGTGCCAGCAGTGTCCTTACCGGGACAGCTCCTGGCGAGCAGTACTTC.

The V gene is TRBV7-3, the J gene TRBJ1-2; TRBD1 aligns across 8 bases. J was trimmed by 4 bases and V by 8 bases; bases with no gene match: 9. Germline loops: CDR1 SGHTA, CDR2 FQGTGA. CDR3 length equals 14 residues. The CDR3 DNA reads TGTGCCAGCGACCGACAGGGGAGGGCCTATGGCTACACCTTC. Protein product: CASDRQGRAYGYTF.

The count of this clone is one. The chain combines TRBV6-4 with TRBJ1-1; possible D gene TRBD1, 5 bases. Germline CDR1 is MRHNA and CDR2 is SNTAGT. The CDR3 spans 14 residues. Trimming shortened V by 6 bases and J by 0 bases, and 11 bases separated the two germline ends. CDR3 nucleotides: TGTGCCAGCAGGGGGCATCACCTGAACACTGAAGCTTTCTTT. Amino acid sequence: CASRGHHLNTEAFF.